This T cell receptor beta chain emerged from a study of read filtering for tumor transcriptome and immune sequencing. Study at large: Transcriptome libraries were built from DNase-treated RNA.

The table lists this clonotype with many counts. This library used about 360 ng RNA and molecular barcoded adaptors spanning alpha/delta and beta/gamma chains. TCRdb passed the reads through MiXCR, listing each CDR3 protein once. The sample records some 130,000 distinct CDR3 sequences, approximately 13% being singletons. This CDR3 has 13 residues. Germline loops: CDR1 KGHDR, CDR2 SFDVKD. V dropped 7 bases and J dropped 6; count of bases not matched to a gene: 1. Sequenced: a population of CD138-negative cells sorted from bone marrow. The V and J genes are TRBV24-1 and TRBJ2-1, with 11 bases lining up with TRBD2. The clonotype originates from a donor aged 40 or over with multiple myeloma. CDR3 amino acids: CATSGLAGNEQFF. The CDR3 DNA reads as TGTGCCACCAGCGGACTAGCGGGCAATGAGCAGTTCTTC.